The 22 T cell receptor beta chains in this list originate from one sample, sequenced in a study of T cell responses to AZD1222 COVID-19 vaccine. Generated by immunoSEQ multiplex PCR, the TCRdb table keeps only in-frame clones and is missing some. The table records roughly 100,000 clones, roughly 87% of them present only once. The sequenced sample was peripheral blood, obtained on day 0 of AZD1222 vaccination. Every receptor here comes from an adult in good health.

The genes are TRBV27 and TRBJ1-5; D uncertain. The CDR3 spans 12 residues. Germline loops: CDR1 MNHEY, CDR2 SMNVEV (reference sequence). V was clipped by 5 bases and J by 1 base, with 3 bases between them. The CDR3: CASSGSNQPQHF. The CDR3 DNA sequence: TGTGCCAGCAGTGGGAGCAATCAGCCCCAGCATTTT.

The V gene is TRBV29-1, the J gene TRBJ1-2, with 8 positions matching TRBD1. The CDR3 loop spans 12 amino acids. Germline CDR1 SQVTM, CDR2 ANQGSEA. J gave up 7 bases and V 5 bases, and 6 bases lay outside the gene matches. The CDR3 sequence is CSVLDRVLGYTF. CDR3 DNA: TGCAGCGTTCTGGACAGGGTGCTTGGCTACACCTTC.

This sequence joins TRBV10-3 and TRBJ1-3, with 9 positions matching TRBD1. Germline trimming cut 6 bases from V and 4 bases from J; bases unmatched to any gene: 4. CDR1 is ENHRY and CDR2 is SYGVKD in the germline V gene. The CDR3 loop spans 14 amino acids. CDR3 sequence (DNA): TGTGCCATCAGATCACAGGGGGCCGGAAACACCATATATTTT. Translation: CAIRSQGAGNTIYF.

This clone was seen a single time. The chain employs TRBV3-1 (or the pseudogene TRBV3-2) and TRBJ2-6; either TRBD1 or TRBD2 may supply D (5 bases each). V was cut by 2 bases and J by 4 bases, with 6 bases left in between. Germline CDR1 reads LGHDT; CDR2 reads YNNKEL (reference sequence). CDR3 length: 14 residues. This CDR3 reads CASSQRDGANVLTF. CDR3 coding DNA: TGTGCCAGCAGCCAAAGGGACGGGGCCAACGTCCTGACTTTC.

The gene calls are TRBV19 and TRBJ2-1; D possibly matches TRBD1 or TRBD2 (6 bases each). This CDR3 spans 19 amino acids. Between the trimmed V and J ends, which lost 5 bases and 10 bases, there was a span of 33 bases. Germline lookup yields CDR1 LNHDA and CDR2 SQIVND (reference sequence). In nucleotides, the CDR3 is TGTGCCAGTAGTGCCTCCGGGACACGTAGACTAGTCCTGTCATGGGAGCAGTTCTTC. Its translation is CASSASGTRRLVLSWEQFF.

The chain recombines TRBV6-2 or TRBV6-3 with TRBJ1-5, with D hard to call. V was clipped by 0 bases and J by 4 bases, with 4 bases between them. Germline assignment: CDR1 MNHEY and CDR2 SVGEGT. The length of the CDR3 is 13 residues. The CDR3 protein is CASSYSDNQPQHF. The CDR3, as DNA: TGTGCCAGCAGTTACTCAGATAATCAGCCCCAGCATTTT.

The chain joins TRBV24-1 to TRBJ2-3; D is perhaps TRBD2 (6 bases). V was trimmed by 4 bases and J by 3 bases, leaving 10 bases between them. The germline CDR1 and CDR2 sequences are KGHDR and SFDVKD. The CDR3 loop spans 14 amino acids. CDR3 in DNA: TGTGCCACCAGTGAGTCCGGGACTACAGATACGCAGTATTTT. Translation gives CATSESGTTDTQYF.

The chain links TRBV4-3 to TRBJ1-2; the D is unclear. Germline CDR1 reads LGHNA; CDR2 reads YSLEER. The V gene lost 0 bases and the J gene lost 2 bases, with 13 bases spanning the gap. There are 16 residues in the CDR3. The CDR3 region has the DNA TGCGCCAGCAGCCAAGATCCGGGTCGACCGAACTATGGCTACACCTTC. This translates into CASSQDPGRPNYGYTF.

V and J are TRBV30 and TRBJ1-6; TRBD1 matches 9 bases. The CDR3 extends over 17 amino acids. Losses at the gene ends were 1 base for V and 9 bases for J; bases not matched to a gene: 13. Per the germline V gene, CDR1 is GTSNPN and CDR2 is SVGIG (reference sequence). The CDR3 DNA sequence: TGTGCCTGGAGTGGGGGACAGGGAGTAGGAGGACGTTCACCCCTCCACTTT. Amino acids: CAWSGGQGVGGRSPLHF.

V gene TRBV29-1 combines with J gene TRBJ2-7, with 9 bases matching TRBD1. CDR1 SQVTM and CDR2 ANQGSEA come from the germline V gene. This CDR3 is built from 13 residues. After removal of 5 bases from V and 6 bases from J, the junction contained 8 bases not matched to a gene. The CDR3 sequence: CSVIEGQGPEQYF. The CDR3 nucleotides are TGCAGCGTTATCGAGGGACAGGGACCCGAGCAGTACTTC.

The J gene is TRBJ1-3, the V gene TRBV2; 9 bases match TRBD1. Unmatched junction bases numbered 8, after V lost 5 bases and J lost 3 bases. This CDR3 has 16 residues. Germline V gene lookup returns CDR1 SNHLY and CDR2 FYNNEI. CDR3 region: CASSLQGALDGNTIYF. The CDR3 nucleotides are TGTGCCAGCAGTCTACAGGGGGCATTAGATGGAAACACCATATATTTT.

The CDR3 reads CASSLGNGDTIYF. The CDR3, as DNA: TGTGCCAGCAGTTTAGGCAACGGTGACACCATATATTTT. The chain couples TRBV27 to TRBJ1-3, with D hard to call. From germline, CDR1 is MNHEY and CDR2 SMNVEV (reference sequence). The V end lost 2 bases, the J end lost 8 bases, and 10 bases lay between the germline ends. The CDR3 is 13 amino acids.

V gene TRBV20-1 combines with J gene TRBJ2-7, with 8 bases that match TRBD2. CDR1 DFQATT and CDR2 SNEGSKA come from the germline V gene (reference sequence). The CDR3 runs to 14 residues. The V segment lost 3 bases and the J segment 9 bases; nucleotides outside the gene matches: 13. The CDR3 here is CSASSGSGVSGQYF. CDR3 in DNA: TGCAGTGCTAGTAGTGGTAGCGGGGTTTCTGGGCAGTACTTC.

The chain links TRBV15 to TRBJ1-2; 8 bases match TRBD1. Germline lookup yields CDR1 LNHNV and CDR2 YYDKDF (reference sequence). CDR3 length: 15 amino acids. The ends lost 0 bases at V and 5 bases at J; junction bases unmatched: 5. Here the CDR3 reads CATSRDAGGAYGYTF. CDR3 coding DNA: TGTGCCACCAGCAGAGATGCAGGGGGCGCATATGGCTACACCTTC.

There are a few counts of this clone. CDR3 region: CASSSYRGRDSLAKNIQYF. CDR3 coding DNA: TGTGCCAGCAGTTCATACAGGGGGCGGGATTCTCTAGCCAAAAACATTCAGTACTTC. The gene calls are TRBV27 and TRBJ2-4, with 9 bases identical to TRBD1. Germline V gives CDR1 MNHEY, CDR2 SMNVEV (reference sequence). The CDR3 is 19 amino acids. J lost 0 bases, V lost 4 bases, and 13 bases had no gene match.

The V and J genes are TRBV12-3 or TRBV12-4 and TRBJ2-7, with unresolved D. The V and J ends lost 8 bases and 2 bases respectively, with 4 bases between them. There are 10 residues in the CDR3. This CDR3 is CASGTYEQYF. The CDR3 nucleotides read TGTGCCAGCGGAACCTACGAGCAGTACTTC.

The CDR3 sequence: CASSIIIAGGTYNEQFF. The CDR3 DNA follows: TGTGCCAGTAGTATAATAATAGCGGGGGGAACCTACAATGAGCAGTTCTTC. V is TRBV19 and J is TRBJ2-1; 10 bases fit TRBD2. V lost 2 bases to trimming and J lost 2 bases; unmatched junction nucleotides: 6. CDR1 LNHDA and CDR2 SQIVND come from the germline V gene (reference sequence). There are 17 residues in the CDR3.

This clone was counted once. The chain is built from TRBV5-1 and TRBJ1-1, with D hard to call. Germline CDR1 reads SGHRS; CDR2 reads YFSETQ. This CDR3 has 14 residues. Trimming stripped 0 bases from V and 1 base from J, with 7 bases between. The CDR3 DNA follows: TGCGCCAGCAGCTTGGGTGGGTGGAACACTGAAGCTTTCTTT. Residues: CASSLGGWNTEAFF.

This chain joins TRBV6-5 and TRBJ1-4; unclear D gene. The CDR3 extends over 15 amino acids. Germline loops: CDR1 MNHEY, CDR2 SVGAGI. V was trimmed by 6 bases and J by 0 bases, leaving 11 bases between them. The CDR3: CASSDYRTTNEKLFF. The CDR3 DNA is TGTGCCAGCAGCGACTACAGAACAACTAATGAAAAACTGTTTTTT.

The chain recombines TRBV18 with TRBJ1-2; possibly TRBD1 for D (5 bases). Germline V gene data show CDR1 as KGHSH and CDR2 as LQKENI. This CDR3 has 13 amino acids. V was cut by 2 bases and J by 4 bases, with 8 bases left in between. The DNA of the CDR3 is TGTGCCAGCTCACCAACAGGCCTCTATGGCTACACCTTC. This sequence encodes CASSPTGLYGYTF.

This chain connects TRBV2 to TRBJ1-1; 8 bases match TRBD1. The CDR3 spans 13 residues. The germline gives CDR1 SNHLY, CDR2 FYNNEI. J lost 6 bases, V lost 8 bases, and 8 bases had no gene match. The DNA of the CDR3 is TGTGCCAGCGTTCAGGGGGCGCGGGCTGAAGCTTTCTTT. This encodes CASVQGARAEAFF.

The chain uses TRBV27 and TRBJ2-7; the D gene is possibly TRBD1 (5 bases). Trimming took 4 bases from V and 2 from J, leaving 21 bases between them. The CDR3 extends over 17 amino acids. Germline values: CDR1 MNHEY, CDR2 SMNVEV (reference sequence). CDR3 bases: TGTGCCAGCAGTTCGAAGGGGCTCCTTCGTGGTACCTACGAGCAGTACTTC. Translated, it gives CASSSKGLLRGTYEQYF.